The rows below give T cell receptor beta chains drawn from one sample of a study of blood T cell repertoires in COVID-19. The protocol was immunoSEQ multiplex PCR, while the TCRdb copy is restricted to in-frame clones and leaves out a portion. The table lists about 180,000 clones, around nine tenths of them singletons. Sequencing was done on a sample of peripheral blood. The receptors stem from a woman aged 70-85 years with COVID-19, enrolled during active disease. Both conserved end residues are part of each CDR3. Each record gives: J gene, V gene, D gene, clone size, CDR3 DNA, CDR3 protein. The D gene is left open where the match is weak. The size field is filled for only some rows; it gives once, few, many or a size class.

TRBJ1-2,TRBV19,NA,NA,TGTGCCAGTAGTATGAGCGGGAATGGGGTCTATGGCTACACCTTC,CASSMSGNGVYGYTF
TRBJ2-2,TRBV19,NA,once,TGTGGCGCCGGGGGGAACACCGGGGAGCTGTTTTTT,CGAGGNTGELFF
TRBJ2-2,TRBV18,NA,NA,TGTGCCAGCTCACCACCGGCCCCCACTCCGGGTCGGGACTCCGGGGAGCTGTTTTTT,CASSPPAPTPGRDSGELFF
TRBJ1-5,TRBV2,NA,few,TGTGCCAGCAGTGAAACCTACAATCAGCCCCAGCATTTT,CASSETYNQPQHF
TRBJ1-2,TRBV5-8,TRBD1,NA,TGTGCCAGCAGCTTCGACAGGGCGGGTGGCTACACCTTC,CASSFDRAGGYTF
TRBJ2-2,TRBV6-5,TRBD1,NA,TGTGCCAGCAAAGGACAGGAGAACACCGGGGAGCTGTTTTTT,CASKGQENTGELFF
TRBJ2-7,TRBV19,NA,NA,TGTGCCAGTAGTCCGGCCGCCCGACTCGCCTACGAGCAGTACTTC,CASSPAARLAYEQYF
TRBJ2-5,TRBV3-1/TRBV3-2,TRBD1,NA,TGTGCCAGCAGCCAAGCCCGGACAGGGGGGTCCCAAGAGACCCAGTACTTC,CASSQARTGGSQETQYF
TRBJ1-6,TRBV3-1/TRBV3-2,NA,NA,TGTGCCAGCAGCCAAAGCCGGGGACTATGGTCACCCCTCCACTTT,CASSQSRGLWSPLHF
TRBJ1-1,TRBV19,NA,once,TGTGCCAGTAGTATATACAGGAACACTGAAGCTTTCTTT,CASSIYRNTEAFF
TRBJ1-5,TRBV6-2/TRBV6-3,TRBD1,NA,TGTGCCAGCAGTTACGGGACAGGGGACTTTTTTGGGAATCAGCCCCAGCATTTT,CASSYGTGDFFGNQPQHF
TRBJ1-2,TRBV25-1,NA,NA,TGTGCCAGCGGTGCGGGCTATGGCTACACCTTC,CASGAGYGYTF
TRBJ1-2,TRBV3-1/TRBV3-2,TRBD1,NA,TGTGCCAGCAGCCAGAATACAGGGGGTGCTGGCTACACCTTC,CASSQNTGGAGYTF
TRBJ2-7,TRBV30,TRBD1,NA,TGTGCCTGGAGTGTACCCGGGACAGTAAACGAGCAGTACTTC,CAWSVPGTVNEQYF
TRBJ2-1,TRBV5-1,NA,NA,TGCGCCAGCCTCCGGGATTCCGGGTACAATGAGCAGTTCTTC,CASLRDSGYNEQFF
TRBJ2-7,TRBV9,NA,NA,TGTGCCAGCAGCGGGGGCAGAGGCTACGAGCAGTACTTC,CASSGGRGYEQYF
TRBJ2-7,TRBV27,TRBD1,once,TGTGCCAGCAGGAGGACAGGGGGCAGTCTCGAGCAGTACTTC,CASRRTGGSLEQYF
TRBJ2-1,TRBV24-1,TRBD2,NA,TGTGCCACCAGCCCTAGCAACGGGGGGACGCAGTTCTTC,CATSPSNGGTQFF
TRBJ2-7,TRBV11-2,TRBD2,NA,TGTGCCAGCAGCATCCTACTAGCGGGAGTGTACGAGCAGTACTTC,CASSILLAGVYEQYF
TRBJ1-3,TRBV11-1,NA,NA,TGTGCCAGCAACTTAATGGACGGGAGCTCTGGAAACACCATATATTTT,CASNLMDGSSGNTIYF
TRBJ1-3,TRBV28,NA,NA,TGTGCCAGCAGCCAAGCCCTCTCTGGAAACACCATATATTTT,CASSQALSGNTIYF
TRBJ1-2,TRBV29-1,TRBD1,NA,TGCAGCGCAAGTCCCGGGACAGGGGAGGGTGGCTACACCTTC,CSASPGTGEGGYTF
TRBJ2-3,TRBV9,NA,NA,TGTGCCAGCAGCGGAGGACCTGTAGAGGACTTCACAGATACGCAGTATTTT,CASSGGPVEDFTDTQYF
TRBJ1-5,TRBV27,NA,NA,TGTGCCACCCGCAGCGCTAATCAGCCCCAGCATTTT,CATRSANQPQHF
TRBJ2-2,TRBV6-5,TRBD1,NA,TGTGCCAGCAGAGACAGGGGAAGCGGCACCGGGGAGCTGTTTTTT,CASRDRGSGTGELFF
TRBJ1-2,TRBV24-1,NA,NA,TGTGCCACCAGTGATTTCGGTGTCGAGGGATCGGTCTATGGCTACACCTTC,CATSDFGVEGSVYGYTF
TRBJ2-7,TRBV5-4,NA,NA,TGTGCCAGCAGCTTGGGGGGGGTAGATTACGAGCAGTACTTC,CASSLGGVDYEQYF